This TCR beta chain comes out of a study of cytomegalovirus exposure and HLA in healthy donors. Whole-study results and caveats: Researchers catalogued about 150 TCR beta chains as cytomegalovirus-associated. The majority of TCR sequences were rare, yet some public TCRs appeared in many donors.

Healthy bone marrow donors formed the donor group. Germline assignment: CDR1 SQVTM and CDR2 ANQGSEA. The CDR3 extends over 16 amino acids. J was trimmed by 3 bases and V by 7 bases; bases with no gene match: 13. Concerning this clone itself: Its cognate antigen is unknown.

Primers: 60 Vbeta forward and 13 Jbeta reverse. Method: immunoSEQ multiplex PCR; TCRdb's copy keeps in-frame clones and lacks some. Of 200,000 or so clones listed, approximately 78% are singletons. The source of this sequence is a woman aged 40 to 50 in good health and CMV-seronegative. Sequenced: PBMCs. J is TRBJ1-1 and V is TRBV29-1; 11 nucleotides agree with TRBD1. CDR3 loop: CSANPRDRGSHTEAFF. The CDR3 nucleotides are TGCAGCGCCAACCCGCGGGACAGGGGGTCGCACACTGAAGCTTTCTTT.